This T cell receptor beta chain was recorded in a study of cytomegalovirus exposure and HLA in healthy donors. Germline V lookup: CDR1 SGHRS, CDR2 YFSETQ. The V and J ends lost 1 base and 2 bases, in that order; junction bases with no gene match: 6. The CDR3 totals 16 residues. The PCR had 60 Vbeta and 13 Jbeta primers. Profiling relied on immunoSEQ multiplex PCR, and the TCRdb table lists in-frame clones only, not all of them. The sample consists of 85,000 to 130,000 clones, roughly four fifths of them appearing once. The clonotype was recovered from a woman aged 50 to 65 in good health and CMV-seropositive. The sequencing input was PBMCs. The chain uses TRBV5-1 and TRBJ2-1; 7 bases line up with TRBD1. The CDR3 loop reads CASSLQGQGAYNEQFF. CDR3 bases: TGCGCCAGCAGCTTGCAGGGGCAGGGGGCCTACAATGAGCAGTTCTTC. Full variable domain (rest looked up from reference TRBV5-1 and TRBJ2-1): KAGVTQTPRYLIKTRGQQVTLSCSPISGHRSVSWYQQTPGQGLQFLFEYFSETQRNKGNFPGRFSGRQFSNSRSEMNVSTLELGDSALYLCASSLQGQGAYNEQFFGPGTRLTVL.